This T cell receptor (beta chain) was sequenced in a study of radiation and T cells in renal cell carcinoma. Germline V CDR1 and CDR2: ENHRY, SYGVKD. CDR3 length: 15 residues. Clones were read by immunoSEQ multiplex PCR, and TCRdb kept only the in-frame ones, dropping some. In the table there are fewer than 45,000 clones, about 84% of which are singletons. Time point given: blood 4 weeks post-SBRT, at nephrectomy. This sample's treatment: 15 Gy SBRT to primary tumor, nephrectomy 4 weeks later. Concerning this clone itself: At one of its ends the junction is not consistent with the germline gene, which may arise from a read error.

This TCR came from a woman between 65 and 79 years old with renal cell carcinoma. Sample: blood, taken from a patient whose treatment included radiotherapy and nephrectomy. The chain is built from TRBV10-3 and TRBJ1-1; possibly TRBD1 for D (5 bases). Written as DNA, the CDR3 is TGTGCCAGCAGTGAAAGTGGGGGACGGGAAGGTGAAGCTTTCTTT. Protein: CASSESGGREGEAFF.